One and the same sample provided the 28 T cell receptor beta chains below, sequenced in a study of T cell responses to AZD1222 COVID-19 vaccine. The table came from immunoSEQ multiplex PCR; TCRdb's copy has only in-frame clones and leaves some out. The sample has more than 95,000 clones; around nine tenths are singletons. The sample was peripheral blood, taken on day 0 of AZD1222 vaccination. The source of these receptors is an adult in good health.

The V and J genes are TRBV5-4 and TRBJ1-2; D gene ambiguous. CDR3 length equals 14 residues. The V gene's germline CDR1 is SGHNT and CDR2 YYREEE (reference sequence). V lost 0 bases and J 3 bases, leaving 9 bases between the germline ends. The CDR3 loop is CASSLVGPDYGYTF. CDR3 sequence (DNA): TGTGCCAGCAGCTTGGTCGGGCCCGACTATGGCTACACCTTC.

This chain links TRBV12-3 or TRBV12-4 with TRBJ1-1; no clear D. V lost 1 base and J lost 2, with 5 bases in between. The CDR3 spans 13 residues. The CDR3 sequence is CASSLEENTEAFF. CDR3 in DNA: TGTGCCAGCAGTTTAGAGGAAAACACTGAAGCTTTCTTT.

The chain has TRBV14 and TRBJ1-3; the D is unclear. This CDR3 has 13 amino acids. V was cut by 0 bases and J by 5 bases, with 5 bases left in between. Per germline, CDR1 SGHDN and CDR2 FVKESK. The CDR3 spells CASSQDRRNTIYF. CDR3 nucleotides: TGTGCCAGCAGCCAAGATAGGCGAAACACCATATATTTT. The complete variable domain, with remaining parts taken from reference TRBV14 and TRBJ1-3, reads EAGVTQFPSHSVIEKGQTVTLRCDPISGHDNLYWYRRVMGKEIKFLLHFVKESKQDESGMPNNRFLAERTGGTYSTLKVQPAELEDSGVYFCASSQDRRNTIYFGEGSWLTVV.

The chain's CDR3 is CATSRDTSGRNEQYF. Here the CDR3 DNA reads TGTGCCACCAGCAGAGACACTAGCGGGAGGAACGAGCAGTACTTC. This chain joins TRBV15 and TRBJ2-7, with 12 bases that match TRBD2. The CDR3 extends over 15 amino acids. CDR1 is LNHNV, CDR2 YYDKDF, per germline (reference sequence). J lost 5 bases, V lost 0 bases, and 2 bases had no gene match.

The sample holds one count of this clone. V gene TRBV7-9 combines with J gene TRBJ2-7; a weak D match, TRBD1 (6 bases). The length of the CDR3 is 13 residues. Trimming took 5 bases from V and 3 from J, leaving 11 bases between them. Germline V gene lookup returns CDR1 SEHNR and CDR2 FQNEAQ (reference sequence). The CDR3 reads CASSVDRRYEQYF. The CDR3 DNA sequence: TGTGCCAGCAGCGTAGACAGGCGCTACGAGCAGTACTTC.

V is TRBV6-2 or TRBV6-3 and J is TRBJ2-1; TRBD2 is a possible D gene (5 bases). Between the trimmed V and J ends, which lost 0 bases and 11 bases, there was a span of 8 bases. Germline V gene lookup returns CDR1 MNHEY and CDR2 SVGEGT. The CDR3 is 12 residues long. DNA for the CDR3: TGTGCCAGCAGTTACTCAACTAGGAAGCAGTTCTTC. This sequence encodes CASSYSTRKQFF.

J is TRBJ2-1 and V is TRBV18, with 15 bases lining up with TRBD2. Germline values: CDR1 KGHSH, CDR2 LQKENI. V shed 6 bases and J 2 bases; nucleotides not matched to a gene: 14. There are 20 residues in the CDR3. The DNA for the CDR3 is TGTGCCAGCTCCCCCCAGGAAGGACTAGCGGGGGGGGTCCCCTACAATGAGCAGTTCTTC. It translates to CASSPQEGLAGGVPYNEQFF.

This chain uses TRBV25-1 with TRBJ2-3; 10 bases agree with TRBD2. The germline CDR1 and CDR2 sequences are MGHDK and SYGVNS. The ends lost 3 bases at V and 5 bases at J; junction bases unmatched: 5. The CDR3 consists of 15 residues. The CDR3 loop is CASSEASGGIDTQYF. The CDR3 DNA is TGTGCCAGCAGTGAGGCTAGCGGGGGCATAGATACGCAGTATTTT. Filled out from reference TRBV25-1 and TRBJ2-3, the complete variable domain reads EADIYQTPRYLVIGTGKKITLECSQTMGHDKMYWYQQDPGMELHLIHYSYGVNSTEKGDLSSESTVSRIRTEHFPLTLESARPSHTSQYLCASSEASGGIDTQYFGPGTRLTVL.

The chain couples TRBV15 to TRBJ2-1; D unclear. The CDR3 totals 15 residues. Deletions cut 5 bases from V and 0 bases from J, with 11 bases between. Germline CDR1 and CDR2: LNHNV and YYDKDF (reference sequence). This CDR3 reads CATSRLGDSYNEQFF. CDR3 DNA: TGTGCCACCAGCCGGCTTGGTGACTCCTACAATGAGCAGTTCTTC.

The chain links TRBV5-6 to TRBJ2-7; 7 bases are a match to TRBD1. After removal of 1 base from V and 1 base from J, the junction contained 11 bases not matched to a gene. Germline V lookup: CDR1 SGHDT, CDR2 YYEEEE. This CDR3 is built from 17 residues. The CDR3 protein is CASSLRVFWDRSYEQYF. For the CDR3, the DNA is TGTGCCAGCAGCTTGAGGGTGTTTTGGGACAGATCCTACGAGCAGTACTTC.

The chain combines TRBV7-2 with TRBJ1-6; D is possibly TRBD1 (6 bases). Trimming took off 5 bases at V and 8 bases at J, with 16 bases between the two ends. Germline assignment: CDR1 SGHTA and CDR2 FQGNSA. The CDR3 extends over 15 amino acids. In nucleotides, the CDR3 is TGTGCCAGCAGCACCGCTGGGGGCGCCTATTCACCCCTCCACTTT. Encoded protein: CASSTAGGAYSPLHF.

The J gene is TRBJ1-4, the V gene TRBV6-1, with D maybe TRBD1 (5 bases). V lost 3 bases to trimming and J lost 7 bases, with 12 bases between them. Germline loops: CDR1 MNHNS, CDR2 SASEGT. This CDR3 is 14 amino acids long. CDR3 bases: TGTGCCAGCAGTGACCCCCCCGGGGCTGAAAAACTGTTTTTT. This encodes CASSDPPGAEKLFF.

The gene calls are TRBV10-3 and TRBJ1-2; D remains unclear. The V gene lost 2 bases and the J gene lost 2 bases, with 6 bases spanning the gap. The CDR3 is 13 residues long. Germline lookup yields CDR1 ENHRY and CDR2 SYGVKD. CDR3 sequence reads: CAISEQQNYGYTF. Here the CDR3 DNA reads TGTGCCATCAGTGAGCAACAGAACTATGGCTACACCTTC.

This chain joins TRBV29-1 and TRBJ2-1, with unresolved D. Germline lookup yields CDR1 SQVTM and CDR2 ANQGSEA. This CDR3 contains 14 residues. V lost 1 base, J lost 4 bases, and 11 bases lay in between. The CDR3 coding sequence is TGCAGCGTTGAAGGCAGCACACCATACAATGAGCAGTTCTTC. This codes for CSVEGSTPYNEQFF.

The CDR3 bases are TGTGCCAGCTCACGGGACAGGAACACTGAAGCTTTCTTT. It translates to CASSRDRNTEAFF. The chain links TRBV18 to TRBJ1-1; 7 bases line up with TRBD1. This CDR3 is 13 amino acids long. V dropped 4 bases and J dropped 1; count of bases not matched to a gene: 0. Per the germline V gene, CDR1 is KGHSH and CDR2 is LQKENI.

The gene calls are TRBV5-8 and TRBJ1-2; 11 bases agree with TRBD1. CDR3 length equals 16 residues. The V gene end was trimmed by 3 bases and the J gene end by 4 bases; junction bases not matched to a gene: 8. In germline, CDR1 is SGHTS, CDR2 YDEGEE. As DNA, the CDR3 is TGTGCCAGCAGCTCCAGGACAGGGGGCTGGGGCTATGGCTACACCTTC. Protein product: CASSSRTGGWGYGYTF.

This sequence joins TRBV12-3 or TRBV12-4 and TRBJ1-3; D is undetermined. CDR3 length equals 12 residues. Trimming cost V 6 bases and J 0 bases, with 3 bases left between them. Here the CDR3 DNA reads TGTGCCAGCAGCCGCTCTGGAAACACCATATATTTT. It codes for CASSRSGNTIYF.

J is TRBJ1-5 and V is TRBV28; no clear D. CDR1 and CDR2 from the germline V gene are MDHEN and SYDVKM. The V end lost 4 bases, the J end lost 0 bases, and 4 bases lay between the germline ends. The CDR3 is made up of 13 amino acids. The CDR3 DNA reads TGTGCCAGCAGTTCCGCTAGCAATCAGCCCCAGCATTTT. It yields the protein CASSSASNQPQHF. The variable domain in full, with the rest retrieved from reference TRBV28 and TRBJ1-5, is DVKVTQSSRYLVKRTGEKVFLECVQDMDHENMFWYRQDPGLGLRLIYFSYDVKMKEKGDIPEGYSVSREKKERFSLILESASTNQTSMYLCASSSASNQPQHFGDGTRLSIL.

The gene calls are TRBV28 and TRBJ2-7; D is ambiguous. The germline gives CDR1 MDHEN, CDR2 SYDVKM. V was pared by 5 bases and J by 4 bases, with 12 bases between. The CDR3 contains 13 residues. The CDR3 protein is CASSPPSGYEQYF. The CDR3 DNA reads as TGTGCCAGCAGTCCCCCATCAGGATACGAGCAGTACTTC.

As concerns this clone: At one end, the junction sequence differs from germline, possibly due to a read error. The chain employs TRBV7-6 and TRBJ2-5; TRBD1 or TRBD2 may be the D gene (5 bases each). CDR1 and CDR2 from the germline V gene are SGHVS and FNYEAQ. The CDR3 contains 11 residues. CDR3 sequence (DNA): TGTGCCAGCAGCTCGGCCGGGACCATGAACTTC. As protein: CASSSAGTMNF.

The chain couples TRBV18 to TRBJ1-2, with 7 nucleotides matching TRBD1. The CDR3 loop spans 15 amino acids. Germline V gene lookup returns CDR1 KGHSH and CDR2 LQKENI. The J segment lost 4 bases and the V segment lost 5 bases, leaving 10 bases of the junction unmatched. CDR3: CASSGQVELLYGYTF. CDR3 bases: TGTGCCAGCTCAGGACAGGTCGAACTCCTCTATGGCTACACCTTC. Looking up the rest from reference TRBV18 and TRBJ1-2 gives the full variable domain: NAGVMQNPRHLVRRRGQEARLRCSPMKGHSHVYWYRQLPEEGLKFMVYLQKENIIDESGMPKERFSAEFPKEGPSILRIQQVVRGDSAAYFCASSGQVELLYGYTFGSGTRLTVV.

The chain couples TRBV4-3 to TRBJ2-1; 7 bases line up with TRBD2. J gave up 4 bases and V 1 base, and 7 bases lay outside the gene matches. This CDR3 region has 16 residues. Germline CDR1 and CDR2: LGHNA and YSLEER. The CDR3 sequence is CASSQAASGNYNEQFF. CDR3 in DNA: TGCGCCAGCAGCCAAGCCGCTAGCGGCAATTACAATGAGCAGTTCTTC.

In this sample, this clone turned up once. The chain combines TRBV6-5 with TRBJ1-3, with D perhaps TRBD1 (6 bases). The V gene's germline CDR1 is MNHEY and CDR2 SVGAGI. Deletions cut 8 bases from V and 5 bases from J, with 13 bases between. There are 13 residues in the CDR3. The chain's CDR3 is CASEGDTRNTIYF. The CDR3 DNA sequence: TGTGCCAGCGAGGGGGACACTCGAAACACCATATATTTT.

CDR3 sequence (DNA): TGTGCCAGTAGTCGGGGAGACGGGTATCAGCCCCAGCATTTT. Protein sequence: CASSRGDGYQPQHF. The chain couples TRBV19 to TRBJ1-5, with D unresolved. This CDR3 spans 14 amino acids. Trimming took 5 bases from V and 5 from J, leaving 13 bases between them. Germline assignment: CDR1 LNHDA and CDR2 SQIVND (reference sequence).

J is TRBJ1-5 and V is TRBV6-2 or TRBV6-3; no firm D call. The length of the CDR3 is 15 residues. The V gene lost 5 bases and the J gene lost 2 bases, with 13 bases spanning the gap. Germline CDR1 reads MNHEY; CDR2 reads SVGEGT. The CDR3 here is CASSPSSLGNQPQHF. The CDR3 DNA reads TGTGCCAGCAGTCCCTCCTCTTTGGGCAATCAGCCCCAGCATTTT.

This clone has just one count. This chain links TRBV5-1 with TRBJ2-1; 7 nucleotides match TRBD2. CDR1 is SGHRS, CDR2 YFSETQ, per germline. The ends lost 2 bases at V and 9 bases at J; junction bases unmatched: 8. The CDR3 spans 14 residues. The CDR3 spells CASSLPLGRGEQFF. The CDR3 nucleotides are TGCGCCAGCAGCTTACCCCTAGGGAGGGGTGAGCAGTTCTTC.

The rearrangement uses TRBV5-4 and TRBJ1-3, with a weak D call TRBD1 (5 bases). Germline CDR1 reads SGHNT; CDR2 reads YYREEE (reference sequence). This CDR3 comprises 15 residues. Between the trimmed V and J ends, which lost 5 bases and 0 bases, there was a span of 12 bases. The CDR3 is CASRQDGFSGNTIYF. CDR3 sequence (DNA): TGTGCCAGCAGACAGGACGGATTCTCTGGAAACACCATATATTTT.

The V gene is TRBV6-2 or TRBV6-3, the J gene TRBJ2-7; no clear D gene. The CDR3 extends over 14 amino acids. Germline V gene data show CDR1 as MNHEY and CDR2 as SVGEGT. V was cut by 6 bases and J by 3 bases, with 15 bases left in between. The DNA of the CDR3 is TGTGCCAGCAGCAGACCAGTATTACACTACGAGCAGTACTTC. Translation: CASSRPVLHYEQYF.